This T cell receptor beta chain came from a study of shared clonotypes between healthy human individuals. The study, taken as a whole, reports: Memory subsets generally showed lower estimated richness than naive subsets.

The CDR3 sequence is 15 residues long. Germline values: CDR1 SGHNT, CDR2 YENEEA. The ends lost 1 base at V and 5 bases at J; junction bases unmatched: 6. Donors included only healthy HIV-negative adults lacking recent acute infections or vaccinations. Concerning this clone itself: Antigen specificity is unknown.

Measured with immunoSEQ multiplex PCR; TCRdb has only the in-frame clones, and not every one. This sample yields about 1 million clones, of which 65% to 75% are seen a single time; around 1.4% belongs to the top ten. The sample consisted of memory CD4+ T cells sorted from blood. Subset noted: CD45RA-negative fraction. This clonotype was sampled from a man aged 18 to 29 in good health. The V and J genes are TRBV11-3 and TRBJ2-5; 8 bases match TRBD1. As DNA, the CDR3 is TGTGCCAGCAGCTTAGGGCAGGGGGCACCGGAGACCCAGTACTTC. Residues: CASSLGQGAPETQYF.